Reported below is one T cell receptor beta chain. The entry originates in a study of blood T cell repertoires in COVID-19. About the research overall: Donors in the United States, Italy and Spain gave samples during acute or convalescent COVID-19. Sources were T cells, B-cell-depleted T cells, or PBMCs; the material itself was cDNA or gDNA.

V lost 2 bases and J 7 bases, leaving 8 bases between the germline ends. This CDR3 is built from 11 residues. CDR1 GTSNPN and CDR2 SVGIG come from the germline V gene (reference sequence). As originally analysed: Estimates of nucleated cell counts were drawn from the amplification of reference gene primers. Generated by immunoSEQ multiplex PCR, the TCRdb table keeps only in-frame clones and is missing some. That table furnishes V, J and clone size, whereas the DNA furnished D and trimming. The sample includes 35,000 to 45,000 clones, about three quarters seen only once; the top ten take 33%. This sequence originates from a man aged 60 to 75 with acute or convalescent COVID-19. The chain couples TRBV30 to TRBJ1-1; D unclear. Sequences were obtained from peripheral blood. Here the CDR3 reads CAWSPAVEAFF. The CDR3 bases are TGTGCCTGGAGTCCCGCAGTTGAAGCTTTCTTT.